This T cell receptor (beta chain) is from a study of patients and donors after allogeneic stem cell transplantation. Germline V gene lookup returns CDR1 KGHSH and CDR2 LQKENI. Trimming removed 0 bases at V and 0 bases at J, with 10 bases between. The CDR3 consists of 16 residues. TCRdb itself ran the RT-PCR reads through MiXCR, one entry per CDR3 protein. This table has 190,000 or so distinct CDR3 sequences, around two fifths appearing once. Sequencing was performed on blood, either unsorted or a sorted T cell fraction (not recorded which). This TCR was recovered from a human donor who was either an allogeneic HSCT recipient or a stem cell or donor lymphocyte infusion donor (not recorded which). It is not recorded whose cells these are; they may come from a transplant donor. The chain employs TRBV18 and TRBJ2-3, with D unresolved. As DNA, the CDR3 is TGTGCCAGCTCACCACCGCGCGCTTCTAGCACAGATACGCAGTATTTT. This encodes CASSPPRASSTDTQYF.